This TCR beta chain was captured by sequencing in a study of T cell changes during pregnancy in multiple sclerosis. The germline CDR1 and CDR2 sequences are MDHEN and SYDVKM. The CDR3 is 15 residues long. The V end lost 6 bases, the J end lost 4 bases, and 18 bases lay between the germline ends. The repertoire was sequenced with immunoSEQ multiplex PCR; TCRdb's copy has only in-frame clones and lacks some. The sample carries roughly 36,000 clones, roughly 88% recorded once. The sample here was peripheral blood, taken in the second trimester of pregnancy. The sequence was collected from a female donor in good health, enrolled as a control in a pregnancy study. V and J are TRBV28 and TRBJ1-2; no clear D gene. DNA of the CDR3: TGTGCCAGCAGCTCCCCTTCGCGCGCACGCTATGGCTACACCTTC. It specifies CASSSPSRARYGYTF.